This note documents a single T cell receptor (beta chain) sequence. The antigen remains undetermined. Template switching with 5'RACE generated the TCR cDNA and added a universal primer site and UMIs. Using its own MiXCR run on the 5' RACE reads, TCRdb lists one record per CDR3 protein. Counted here are 300,000 to 350,000 distinct CDR3 sequences, 7% to 10% occurring once; the ten biggest clones make up 17%. This record belongs to a study of T cells after yellow fever vaccination. Study conclusions and caveats: Clonotypes appearing in both CD4 and CD8 compartments existed, and their share was small.

This CDR3 has 13 amino acids. Germline V gene lookup returns CDR1 SGHAT and CDR2 FQNNGV. V gave up 2 bases and J gave up 9 bases, with 8 bases separating them. Material: PBMCs, obtained around 45 days after the first yellow fever vaccination. This TCR was recovered from a man in his late teens or twenties who received the YFV17D yellow fever vaccine. This rearrangement joins TRBV11-2 to TRBJ1-6; no reliable D call. The CDR3 here is CASSLPGFSPLHF. CDR3 in DNA: TGTGCCAGCAGCTTACCAGGTTTTTCACCCCTCCACTTT.